This is a list of T cell receptor beta chains from one sample in a study of control samples from healthy donors and cancer patients. Produced via immunoSEQ multiplex PCR; TCRdb's table is partial and in-frame only. The sample has over 200,000 clones, 82% seen once; the top ten hold 13%. Sequenced: PBMCs. The receptor set was obtained from a woman aged 60-75 years with lung cancer. CDR3s include the opening cysteine and the closing phenylalanine or tryptophan. The D gene is left open where the match is weak. Clone size is given for some rows only: seen once, a few or many times, or a class if the clone is expanded.

17	TRBD2	.	TRBV11-2	TRBJ2-1	TGTGCCAGCAGCTTAGAGCGGACGGGAGGGCTTTACAATGAGCAGTTCTTC	CASSLERTGGLYNEQFF
13	TRBD1	.	TRBV10-3	TRBJ1-5	TGTGCCATCAGGGGGACAGAAGATCAGCCCCAGCATTTT	CAIRGTEDQPQHF
17	.	.	TRBV6-1	TRBJ2-7	TGTGCCAGCAGTGAATTTCCCTCCGGAGGATACTCCTACGAGCAGTACTTC	CASSEFPSGGYSYEQYF
15	.	.	TRBV15	TRBJ2-5	TGTGCCACCAGCAGAGTCAGGACTACACGAGGGGACCAGTACTTC	CATSRVRTTRGDQYF
15	.	.	TRBV2	TRBJ2-4	TGTGCCAGCAGTGAGGCACAGTTAGCCAAAAACATTCAGTACTTC	CASSEAQLAKNIQYF
12	.	few	TRBV2	TRBJ2-7	TGTGCCAGCAGTGTCGGCGGTTACGAGCAGTACTTC	CASSVGGYEQYF
14	.	.	TRBV5-4	TRBJ2-2	TGTGCCAGCAGCTCGCGGGCGCACACCGGGGAGCTGTTTTTT	CASSSRAHTGELFF
14	TRBD1	.	TRBV2	TRBJ1-5	TGTGCCAGCAGTGCAGGGGGTGGCAATCAGCCCCAGCATTTT	CASSAGGGNQPQHF
14	.	.	TRBV7-8	TRBJ1-1	TGTGCCAGCAGCTTATTGAGGGGGAACACTGAAGCTTTCTTT	CASSLLRGNTEAFF
15	TRBD2	.	TRBV5-1	TRBJ2-3	TGCGCCAGCAGGAACCCTAGCGGAAGTGGGGATACGCAGTATTTT	CASRNPSGSGDTQYF
13	.	.	TRBV11-2	TRBJ2-2	TGTGCCAGCAGCTTAAACGTCGACGGGGAGCTGTTTTTT	CASSLNVDGELFF
13	.	.	TRBV7-2	TRBJ1-1	TGTGCCAGCAGCTTCTCACGGAACACTGAAGCTTTCTTT	CASSFSRNTEAFF
13	TRBD1	.	TRBV11-2	TRBJ1-2	TGTGCCAGCAGCTCACGGGACAGGGGTGGCTACACCTTC	CASSSRDRGGYTF
16	.	once	TRBV21-1	TRBJ2-5	TGTGCCAGCAGGGAAGGGACTCTCAGGGCCCAAGAGACCCAGTACTTC	CASREGTLRAQETQYF